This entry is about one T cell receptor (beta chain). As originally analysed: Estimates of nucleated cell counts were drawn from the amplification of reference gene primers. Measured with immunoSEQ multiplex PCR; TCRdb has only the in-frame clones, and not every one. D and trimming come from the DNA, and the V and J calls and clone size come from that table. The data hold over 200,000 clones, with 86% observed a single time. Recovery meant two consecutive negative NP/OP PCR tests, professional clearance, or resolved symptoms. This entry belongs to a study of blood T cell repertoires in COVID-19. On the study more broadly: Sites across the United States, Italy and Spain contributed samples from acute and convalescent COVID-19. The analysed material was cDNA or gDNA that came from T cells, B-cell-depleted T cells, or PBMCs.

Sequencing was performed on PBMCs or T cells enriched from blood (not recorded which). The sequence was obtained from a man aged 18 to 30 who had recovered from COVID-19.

CDR3 nucleotides: TGTGCCAGCAGCCGCGTCGACGGCGGGGGTGGAGAGACCCAGTACTTC. This sequence encodes CASSRVDGGGGETQYF. The rearrangement joins TRBV4-2 to TRBJ2-5; 7 bases line up with TRBD2. V lost 4 bases, J lost 4 bases, and 12 bases stayed unmatched. Germline lookup yields CDR1 LGHNA and CDR2 YNFKEQ. This CDR3 is 16 amino acids long.